These T cell receptor beta chains were read from a single sample in a study of shared clonotypes between healthy human individuals. Assay used: immunoSEQ multiplex PCR; TCRdb lists only in-frame clones, some missing. Of about 2.5 million clones listed, 85% to 95% were seen once; the top ten hold 0.3% to 0.4%. The sequencing sample was made of naive CD4+ T cells from PBMCs. The receptors were sampled from a man between 18 and 35 years old in good health. Some clones in this sample may be carry-over from other donors' samples. Both conserved end residues are part of each CDR3. A D gene is named only where the DNA matches it firmly. Not every row has a clone size; where given, it reads once, few, many or a size class.

clone_size d_call j_call v_call cdr3_aa cdr3_nt
. . TRBJ2-7 TRBV11-2 CASSYPRGKQYF TGTGCCAGCAGCTACCCCCGAGGAAAGCAGTACTTC
once TRBD2 TRBJ2-1 TRBV5-1 CASRYSSGSSYNEQFF TGCGCCAGCAGGTATAGTAGCGGGAGCTCCTACAATGAGCAGTTCTTC
. . TRBJ2-7 TRBV6-5 CASSPWQGPYEQYF TGTGCCAGCAGTCCTTGGCAGGGCCCCTACGAGCAGTACTTC
. . TRBJ1-2 TRBV5-1 CASSLEGLGNGYTF TGCGCCAGCAGCTTGGAAGGGCTCGGTAATGGCTACACCTTC
once TRBD2 TRBJ2-7 TRBV7-9 CASSLKMGTSGLSYEQYF TGTGCCAGCAGCCTTAAGATGGGGACTAGCGGTCTCTCTTACGAGCAGTACTTC
. . TRBJ2-7 TRBV27 CASSLRGNYEQYF TGTGCCAGCAGTTTGCGAGGTAATTACGAGCAGTACTTC
. . TRBJ2-7 TRBV7-9 CASTELSGYIGQYF TGTGCCAGCACCGAGCTTAGCGGTTACATCGGGCAGTACTTC
once TRBD2 TRBJ2-3 TRBV7-3 CASSLTPSGSAQYF TGTGCCAGCAGCTTAACGCCTAGCGGGAGTGCGCAGTATTTT
. . TRBJ2-1 TRBV15 CATSRDGGPVNEQFF TGTGCCACCAGCAGAGACGGGGGGCCGGTCAATGAGCAGTTCTTC
. TRBD2 TRBJ2-2 TRBV2 CASSEVLLRTDPMSGGGELFF TGTGCCAGCAGTGAAGTCCTCCTGCGGACGGATCCTATGTCGGGGGGCGGGGAGCTGTTTTTT
once . TRBJ1-1 TRBV18 CASSPQPAGNTEAFF TGTGCCAGCTCACCGCAACCAGCGGGGAACACTGAAGCTTTCTTT
. TRBD2 TRBJ2-7 TRBV6-1 CASSEATTRYSGRSSYEQYF TGTGCCAGCAGTGAAGCGACCACACGCTATAGCGGGAGAAGCTCCTACGAGCAGTACTTC
. . TRBJ2-1 TRBV2 CASSEWNGSWSNEQFF TGTGCCAGCAGTGAATGGAACGGGAGCTGGTCCAATGAGCAGTTCTTC
. . TRBJ2-4 TRBV28 CASSIPQGNIQYF TGTGCCAGCAGTATCCCACAGGGAAACATTCAGTACTTC
. . TRBJ1-1 TRBV28 CASSLLAREAFF TGTGCCAGCAGTTTACTAGCACGTGAAGCTTTCTTT
. . TRBJ2-1 TRBV7-2 CASSFQGSNYNEQFF TGTGCCAGCAGCTTTCAGGGATCTAACTACAATGAGCAGTTCTTC
. TRBD1 TRBJ1-2 TRBV18 CASSPLLGQGAEYGYTF TGTGCCAGCTCACCGCTGCTCGGACAGGGGGCAGAGTATGGCTACACCTTC
. . TRBJ1-1 TRBV5-4 CASSLKANTEAFF TGTGCCAGCAGCCTAAAGGCGAACACTGAAGCTTTCTTT
once . TRBJ1-5 TRBV7-9 CASSLGVGDSNQPQHF TGTGCCAGCAGCTTAGGTGTTGGGGATAGCAATCAGCCCCAGCATTTT
few . TRBJ1-1 TRBV7-2 CASSHAGRSTEAFF TGTGCCAGCAGCCATGCCGGGAGGTCTACTGAAGCTTTCTTT
. TRBD1 TRBJ1-2 TRBV7-6 CASRKPGQVNYGYTF TGTGCCAGCAGAAAACCGGGACAGGTTAACTATGGCTACACCTTC
. TRBD1 TRBJ2-7 TRBV5-1 CASSRDRDEQYF TGCGCCAGCAGCCGGGACAGGGACGAGCAGTACTTC
. TRBD2 TRBJ2-1 TRBV9 CASSPGGAGAYNEQFF TGTGCCAGCAGCCCCGGAGGAGCGGGAGCCTACAATGAGCAGTTCTTC
. . TRBJ2-5 TRBV28 CASSLVGNGETQYF TGTGCCAGCAGTTTGGTCGGAAACGGTGAGACCCAGTACTTC
. TRBD1 TRBJ2-7 TRBV5-6 CASGQQGSYEQYF TGTGCCAGTGGCCAACAGGGGTCTTACGAGCAGTACTTC
. . TRBJ2-2 TRBV5-1 CASSQTHMSGELFF TGCGCCAGCAGCCAGACACATATGAGCGGGGAGCTGTTTTTT
. . TRBJ2-7 TRBV20-1 CSARINYEQYF TGCAGTGCTAGGATAAACTACGAGCAGTACTTC
. . TRBJ2-1 TRBV14 CASSQEEYNEQFF TGTGCCAGCAGCCAAGAAGAGTACAATGAGCAGTTCTTC
. TRBD2 TRBJ2-1 TRBV7-3 CASSSTSGGNEQFF TGTGCCAGCAGCTCGACTAGCGGAGGCAATGAGCAGTTCTTC
. . TRBJ2-3 TRBV9 CASSVRRERGDTQYF TGTGCCAGCAGCGTACGCAGGGAGCGAGGAGATACGCAGTATTTT
. . TRBJ2-1 TRBV7-3 CASSQNGNHQNNEQFF TGTGCCAGCAGCCAAAACGGGAACCACCAGAACAATGAGCAGTTCTTC
. TRBD1 TRBJ1-1 TRBV5-1 CASSTPGQLKNTEAFF TGCGCCAGCAGCACACCGGGACAGCTCAAAAACACTGAAGCTTTCTTT
. . TRBJ2-3 TRBV7-8 CASMVAPVSTDTQYF TGTGCCAGCATGGTGGCGCCCGTTAGCACAGATACGCAGTATTTT
. TRBD2 TRBJ2-3 TRBV5-1 CASSKTSGSGTDTQYF TGCGCCAGCAGTAAGACTAGCGGGAGTGGGACAGATACGCAGTATTTT
. . TRBJ2-1 TRBV5-1 CASSLVGTPLNEQFF TGCGCCAGCAGCTTGGTCGGGACCCCCCTCAATGAGCAGTTCTTC
. . TRBJ2-2 TRBV6-1 CASTLTVAGELFF TGTGCCAGCACCCTCACTGTTGCCGGGGAGCTGTTTTTT
once . TRBJ2-4 TRBV5-8 CASSFQGFDKNIQYF TGTGCCAGCAGCTTCCAGGGCTTTGACAAAAACATTCAGTACTTC
. TRBD2 TRBJ2-3 TRBV9 CASSVGLAGGSDTQYF TGTGCCAGCAGCGTCGGACTAGCGGGAGGCTCAGATACGCAGTATTTT